These T cell receptor beta chains were read from a single sample in a study of blood T cell repertoires in COVID-19. The repertoire was sequenced with immunoSEQ multiplex PCR; TCRdb's copy has only in-frame clones and lacks some. The sample consists of tens of thousands of clones, approximately 90% of them appearing once. Sequencing was performed on peripheral blood. These receptors were taken from a human donor in a cohort sampled during active COVID-19. Each CDR3 is given with its conserved first and last residue. The order of the fields is J gene, V gene, D gene, clone size, CDR3 DNA, CDR3 protein. A D gene is named only where the DNA matches it firmly. For some rows the clone size is stated as once, few or many, or as a class when expanded; others skip it.

TRBJ2-5 TRBV4-1 TRBD1 . TGCGCCAGCAGCCAAGAGGCCACAGGGGGGCGGCAAGAGACCCAGTACTTC CASSQEATGGRQETQYF
TRBJ2-5 TRBV18 TRBD2 . TGTGCCAGCTCACCACTTAGCGGGAGCCCAGAGACCCAGTACTTC CASSPLSGSPETQYF
TRBJ2-1 TRBV29-1 . . TGCAGCGTTAGCGACCAACCAACTTACAATGAGCAGTTCTTC CSVSDQPTYNEQFF
TRBJ2-7 TRBV28 . few TGTGCCAGCAGGGGAAATACAGGGAAGTTTAGCTACGAGCAGTACTTC CASRGNTGKFSYEQYF
TRBJ2-1 TRBV6-1 TRBD2 once TGTGCCAGCAGTGACCACGGGACTAGCGGTACCAATGAGCAGTTCTTC CASSDHGTSGTNEQFF
TRBJ2-1 TRBV19 TRBD2 . TGTGCCAGTAGTATATCTAGCGGGAGCCCTGCGGGCTCCTACAATGAGCAGTTCTTC CASSISSGSPAGSYNEQFF
TRBJ2-2 TRBV19 . . TGTGCCACCTTCAGGGTCAACACCGGGGAGCTGTTTTTT CATFRVNTGELFF
TRBJ2-6 TRBV4-3 . . TGCGCCAGCAGCCAAGAATCCGTGCAGGGGTTCTCTGGGGCCAACGTCCTGACTTTC CASSQESVQGFSGANVLTF
TRBJ2-1 TRBV18 . . TGTGCCAGCTCACGCAACAGCGGCTACTCCTACAATGAGCAGTTCTTC CASSRNSGYSYNEQFF
TRBJ2-5 TRBV24-1 . . TGTGCCACCAGCCGGGACTTTGAAGAGACCCAGTACTTC CATSRDFEETQYF
TRBJ1-6 TRBV9 . . TGTGCCAGCAGCGTAGATCTGGGGACAAGGTCACCCCTCCACTTT CASSVDLGTRSPLHF
TRBJ1-5 TRBV4-1 TRBD1 . TGCGCCAGCAGCCAGGGGCAGGGACAGGGGAATCAGCCCCAGCATTTT CASSQGQGQGNQPQHF
TRBJ2-1 TRBV19 . . TGTGCCAGTAGTCTCGCCGTCGCGGCCGGGGGCAATGAGCAGTTCTTC CASSLAVAAGGNEQFF
TRBJ2-2 TRBV6-4 TRBD2 . TGTGCCAGCACCGTTACTAGCGGGAGCGGGGAGCTGTTTTTT CASTVTSGSGELFF
TRBJ2-7 TRBV2 . once TGTGCCAGCAGGGGTAGCCTGCCCAAACGCGGGCACGAGCAGTACTTC CASRGSLPKRGHEQYF